Below, 22 T cell receptor beta chains from the same sample are listed, as sequenced in a study of blood T cell repertoires in COVID-19. TCRdb's table, derived via immunoSEQ multiplex PCR, lists solely in-frame clones and lacks some. The data contain some 300,000 clones, about nine tenths of them singletons. The sequenced sample consisted of PBMCs or T cells enriched from blood (not recorded which). These receptors came from a woman in her 50s who had been exposed to COVID-19.

CDR3 DNA sequence: TGCGCCAGCAGCTTTGGGACAGGAGGAAACACCATATATTTT. This sequence encodes CASSFGTGGNTIYF. The V and J genes are TRBV5-1 and TRBJ1-3, with 8 bases aligning to TRBD1. This CDR3 has 14 residues. Germline V gene data show CDR1 as SGHRS and CDR2 as YFSETQ. V was pared by 2 bases and J by 4 bases, with 2 bases of the junction left unmatched.

The V call is TRBV12-3 or TRBV12-4, the J call TRBJ1-2, with D tentatively TRBD1 (6 bases). The ends were cut back, 5 bases at V and 5 bases at J, with 12 bases in the middle. The CDR3 totals 13 residues. This chain's CDR3 is CASSQDSRYGYTF. For the CDR3, the DNA is TGTGCCAGCAGTCAGGACAGTCGTTATGGCTACACCTTC.

The V gene is TRBV4-1, the J gene TRBJ1-4; TRBD1 might be the D (6 bases). This CDR3 comprises 18 residues. Germline lookup yields CDR1 MGHRA and CDR2 YSYEKL. With 1 base removed from V and 5 bases from J, the gap between germline ends came to 20 bases. Here the CDR3 DNA reads TGCGCCAGCAGCCAAGTGGTCTCCTCCGGGACACGAAATGAAAAACTGTTTTTT. Translation: CASSQVVSSGTRNEKLFF.

The chain joins TRBV7-8 to TRBJ1-2; TRBD1 matches 8 bases. Trimming removed 5 bases from V and 0 bases from J; junction bases left unmatched: 8. CDR3 size: 16 residues. CDR1 is SGHVS and CDR2 is FQNEAQ in the germline V gene. CDR3: CASSPAPGQANYGYTF. Written as DNA, the CDR3 is TGTGCCAGCAGCCCCGCCCCGGGACAGGCTAACTATGGCTACACCTTC.

The chain joins TRBV3-1 (or the pseudogene TRBV3-2) to TRBJ1-6; TRBD1 agrees at 9 bases. CDR1 and CDR2 from the germline V gene are LGHDT and YNNKEL (reference sequence). V shed 1 base and J 10 bases; nucleotides not matched to a gene: 2. This CDR3 comprises 14 residues. The CDR3 loop is CASSQADRGSPLHF. In nucleotides, the CDR3 is TGTGCCAGCAGCCAAGCGGACAGGGGCTCACCCCTCCACTTT.

The rearrangement links TRBV5-1 to TRBJ2-6, with a possible D match to TRBD2 (6 bases). This CDR3 is built from 19 residues. V was pared by 4 bases and J by 0 bases, with 20 bases between. The V gene's germline CDR1 is SGHRS and CDR2 YFSETQ. CDR3 amino acids: CASSHQSRDLSSGANVLTF. The CDR3 DNA follows: TGCGCCAGCAGCCACCAGTCCCGGGACTTGAGCTCTGGGGCCAACGTCCTGACTTTC.

The gene calls are TRBV7-2 and TRBJ1-3; D gene uncertain. The V gene lost 5 bases and the J gene lost 0 bases, with 8 bases spanning the gap. Germline CDR1 SGHTA, CDR2 FQGNSA. CDR3 size: 14 residues. Written as DNA, the CDR3 is TGTGCCAGCAGCGGTTACAGCTCTGGAAACACCATATATTTT. This gives the protein CASSGYSSGNTIYF.

This chain joins TRBV9 and TRBJ2-1; no clear D gene. The CDR3 runs to 14 residues. Germline loops: CDR1 SGDLS, CDR2 YYNGEE. The V end was cut by 0 bases, the J end by 10 bases, with 14 bases between. The CDR3 nucleotides read TGTGCCAGCAGCGTAGCTACGTGGAGTAACGAGCAGTTCTTC. Amino acid sequence: CASSVATWSNEQFF.

J is TRBJ1-1 and V is TRBV4-1; TRBD1 might be the D (6 bases). V was pared by 3 bases and J by 8 bases, with 16 bases between. The CDR3 is made up of 14 amino acids. Germline CDR1 reads MGHRA; CDR2 reads YSYEKL. Here the CDR3 reads CASSHNRGAYEAFF. CDR3 in DNA: TGCGCCAGCAGCCATAATCGGGGGGCTTACGAAGCTTTCTTT.

The rearrangement links TRBV6-5 to TRBJ2-7; 9 positions agree with TRBD1. The CDR3 length is 15 residues. Germline trimming cut 4 bases from V and 1 base from J; bases unmatched to any gene: 5. Germline V CDR1 and CDR2: MNHEY, SVGAGI. The CDR3 sequence is CASSSPGTGSYEQYF. The CDR3 nucleotides read TGTGCCAGCAGTTCACCCGGGACAGGGTCCTACGAGCAGTACTTC.

The chain joins TRBV4-1 to TRBJ1-6, with 9 bases lining up with TRBD1. The CDR3 length is 16 residues. Looked up from germline, CDR1 is MGHRA and CDR2 is YSYEKL. The V and J ends lost 4 bases and 6 bases, in that order; junction bases with no gene match: 7. The CDR3 DNA sequence: TGCGCCAGCAGCCCCAGGGACAGGGTTAGTAATTCACCCCTCCACTTT. Residues: CASSPRDRVSNSPLHF.

This chain uses TRBV2 with TRBJ1-6; unclear D gene. There are 11 residues in the CDR3. The V and J ends lost 8 bases and 7 bases respectively, with 6 bases between them. Germline-derived CDR1 and CDR2 are SNHLY and FYNNEI. The CDR3 spells CASRLNSPLHF. CDR3 coding DNA: TGTGCCAGCCGACTAAATTCACCCCTCCACTTT.

The chain uses TRBV24-1 and TRBJ2-1, with TRBD2 identical over 9 bases. The CDR3 totals 16 residues. Trimming at V came to 1 base and at J to 6 bases, leaving 6 bases not matched to a gene. Per germline, CDR1 KGHDR and CDR2 SFDVKD. The chain's CDR3 is CATSDFSAGGINEQFF. The DNA for the CDR3 is TGTGCCACCAGTGATTTTTCAGCGGGGGGTATCAATGAGCAGTTCTTC.

About this clone: The junction differs from germline at one of its ends, possibly a read error. V gene TRBV7-7 combines with J gene TRBJ2-5; tentative D call: TRBD1 (5 bases). This CDR3 is built from 15 residues. Germline V gives CDR1 SSHAT, CDR2 FNYEAQ (reference sequence). The CDR3: CASSLARSRAETQYF. The CDR3 bases are TGTGCTAGCAGCTTAGCCCGATCCAGGGCAGAGACCCAGTACTTC.

This chain links TRBV19 with TRBJ2-2; TRBD1 might be the D (6 bases). Trimming pared 5 bases from V and 6 bases from J, leaving 16 bases between. The CDR3 runs 15 residues. Germline-derived CDR1 and CDR2 are LNHDA and SQIVND (reference sequence). The CDR3 DNA is TGTGCCAGTAGTCAGGGAAACAGGGTTCCCGGGGAGCTGTTTTTT. It encodes CASSQGNRVPGELFF.

This rearrangement joins TRBV19 to TRBJ1-1, with D unresolved. The V gene's germline CDR1 is LNHDA and CDR2 SQIVND (reference sequence). V was clipped by 3 bases and J by 0 bases, with 5 bases between them. The CDR3 runs 13 residues. The CDR3 spells CASSIVMNTEAFF. CDR3 in DNA: TGTGCCAGTAGTATTGTTATGAACACTGAAGCTTTCTTT.

There are a few counts of this clone. The chain couples TRBV6-5 to TRBJ1-1; 8 bases fit TRBD1. The CDR3 is made up of 14 amino acids. The ends lost 7 bases at V and 2 bases at J; junction bases unmatched: 6. The germline CDR1 and CDR2 sequences are MNHEY and SVGAGI. CDR3 protein: CASNQDRANTEAFF. DNA for the CDR3: TGTGCCAGCAACCAGGACAGGGCTAACACTGAAGCTTTCTTT.

The chain has TRBV27 and TRBJ2-7; 9 bases agree with TRBD1. The CDR3 spans 20 residues. In germline, CDR1 is MNHEY, CDR2 SMNVEV (reference sequence). Unmatched junction bases numbered 24, after V lost 5 bases and J lost 4 bases. The CDR3: CASSETLAQPGTGMFYEQYF. In DNA, the CDR3 is TGTGCCAGCAGTGAAACTTTAGCCCAACCGGGGACAGGGATGTTTTACGAGCAGTACTTC.

J is TRBJ1-4 and V is TRBV11-2; 7 bases are a match to TRBD1. CDR3 length: 14 residues. The germline V gene has CDR1 SGHAT and CDR2 FQNNGV. Unmatched junction bases numbered 6, after V lost 5 bases and J lost 6 bases. CDR3 nucleotides: TGTGCCAGCAGCCCAAGACAGGGCTATGAAAAACTGTTTTTT. This encodes CASSPRQGYEKLFF.

This chain links TRBV5-5 with TRBJ2-7; D may be TRBD1 (6 bases). The V and J ends lost 2 bases and 5 bases respectively, with 11 bases between them. CDR1 and CDR2 from the germline V gene are SGHKS and YYEKEE (reference sequence). The CDR3 has 13 amino acids. The CDR3 region has the DNA TGTGCCAGCAGCTTCAGGGGCGGCGACGAGCAGTACTTC. Its protein is CASSFRGGDEQYF. Together with reference TRBV5-5 and TRBJ2-7, the CDR3 gives the full variable domain: DAGVTQSPTHLIKTRGQQVTLRCSPISGHKSVSWYQQVLGQGPQFIFQYYEKEERGRGNFPDRFSARQFPNYSSELNVNALLLGDSALYLCASSFRGGDEQYFGPGTRLTVT.

V gene TRBV24-1 combines with J gene TRBJ2-1, with 9 bases matching TRBD1. Unmatched junction bases numbered 15, after V lost 5 bases and J lost 8 bases. CDR1 and CDR2 from the germline V gene are KGHDR and SFDVKD. This CDR3 comprises 17 residues. The CDR3 loop is CATSGSNRDRVRDEQFF. The CDR3, as DNA: TGTGCCACCAGTGGCTCAAACCGGGACAGGGTTCGGGATGAGCAGTTCTTC.

This chain connects TRBV7-2 to TRBJ2-7; D is perhaps TRBD1 (5 bases). The germline CDR1 and CDR2 sequences are SGHTA and FQGNSA. The V end was cut by 0 bases, the J end by 4 bases, with 19 bases between. This CDR3 comprises 17 residues. The CDR3 coding sequence is TGTGCCAGCAGCTTAGCTTCGGCAGGGTCAGGAGTATACGAGCAGTACTTC. It encodes CASSLASAGSGVYEQYF. Together with reference TRBV7-2 and TRBJ2-7, the CDR3 gives the full variable domain: GAGVSQSPSNKVTEKGKDVELRCDPISGHTALYWYRQSLGQGLEFLIYFQGNSAPDKSGLPSDRFSAERTGGSVSTLTIQRTQQEDSAVYLCASSLASAGSGVYEQYFGPGTRLTVT.